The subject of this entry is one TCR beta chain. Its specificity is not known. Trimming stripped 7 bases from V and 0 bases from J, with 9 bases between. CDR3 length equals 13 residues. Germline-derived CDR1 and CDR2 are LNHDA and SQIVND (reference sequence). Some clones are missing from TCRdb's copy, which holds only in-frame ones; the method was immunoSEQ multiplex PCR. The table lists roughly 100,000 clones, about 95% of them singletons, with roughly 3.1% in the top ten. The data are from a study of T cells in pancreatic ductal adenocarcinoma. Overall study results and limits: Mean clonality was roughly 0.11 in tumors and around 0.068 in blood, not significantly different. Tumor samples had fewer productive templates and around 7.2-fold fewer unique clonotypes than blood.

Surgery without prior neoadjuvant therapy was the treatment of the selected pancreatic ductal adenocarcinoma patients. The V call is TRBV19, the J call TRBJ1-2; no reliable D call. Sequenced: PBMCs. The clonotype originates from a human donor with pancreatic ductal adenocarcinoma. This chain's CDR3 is CASNLRSNYGYTF. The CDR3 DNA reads TGTGCCAGTAATTTGCGTTCTAACTATGGCTACACCTTC.